This is a list of T cell receptor beta chains from one sample in a study of T cell responses to AZD1222 COVID-19 vaccine. TCRdb's copy holds only in-frame clones and misses some; the assay was immunoSEQ multiplex PCR. The repertoire has some 120,000 clones, 75% to 90% of them found once; the top ten carry 3.9%. The starting material was peripheral blood, obtained on day 0 of MenACWY control vaccination. The receptors come from an adult in good health. CDR3s include the opening cysteine and the closing phenylalanine or tryptophan. The order of the fields is V gene, J gene, D gene, clone size, CDR3 length, CDR3 protein, CDR3 DNA. A D gene is named only where the DNA matches it firmly. Clone sizes are given selectively: once, few, many, or a class where the clone is expanded.

V gene: TRBV6-4
J gene: TRBJ1-6
D gene: NA
clone size: NA
CDR3 length: 14
CDR3 protein: CASSELGVNSPLHF
CDR3 DNA: TGTGCCAGCAGTGAATTGGGGGTTAATTCACCCCTCCACTTT

V gene: TRBV19
J gene: TRBJ2-5
D gene: TRBD1
clone size: NA
CDR3 length: 14
CDR3 protein: CASSIRTGQETQYF
CDR3 DNA: TGTGCCAGTAGTATCCGGACAGGCCAAGAGACCCAGTACTTC

V gene: TRBV6-5
J gene: TRBJ2-5
D gene: TRBD1
clone size: NA
CDR3 length: 13
CDR3 protein: CASSRTGKETQYF
CDR3 DNA: TGTGCCAGCAGTCGGACAGGGAAGGAGACCCAGTACTTC

V gene: TRBV9
J gene: TRBJ2-2
D gene: TRBD1
clone size: NA
CDR3 length: 20
CDR3 protein: CASSVAWGQGATSNTGELFF
CDR3 DNA: TGTGCCAGCAGCGTAGCGTGGGGACAGGGGGCCACGTCGAACACCGGGGAGCTGTTTTTT

V gene: TRBV7-8
J gene: TRBJ1-1
D gene: NA
clone size: NA
CDR3 length: 14
CDR3 protein: CASSLGGRPTEAFF
CDR3 DNA: TGTGCCAGCAGCTTAGGTGGGCGCCCCACTGAAGCTTTCTTT

V gene: TRBV7-2
J gene: TRBJ1-2
D gene: TRBD1
clone size: NA
CDR3 length: 14
CDR3 protein: CASSSRQGLGGYTF
CDR3 DNA: TGTGCCAGCAGCTCCCGACAGGGACTTGGGGGCTACACCTTC

V gene: TRBV2
J gene: TRBJ1-2
D gene: TRBD1
clone size: NA
CDR3 length: 15
CDR3 protein: CASRGQGTSNYGYTF
CDR3 DNA: TGTGCCAGCAGGGGACAGGGGACTTCAAACTATGGCTACACCTTC

V gene: TRBV6-5
J gene: TRBJ1-4
D gene: NA
clone size: NA
CDR3 length: 14
CDR3 protein: CASKVSTANEKLFF
CDR3 DNA: TGTGCCAGCAAAGTGTCAACGGCTAATGAAAAACTGTTTTTT

V gene: TRBV2
J gene: TRBJ1-1
D gene: NA
clone size: few
CDR3 length: 14
CDR3 protein: CASRREGTTTEAFF
CDR3 DNA: TGTGCCAGCCGACGGGAGGGAACTACTACTGAAGCTTTCTTT

V gene: TRBV24-1
J gene: TRBJ2-1
D gene: TRBD2
clone size: NA
CDR3 length: 13
CDR3 protein: CASRGGRATEQFF
CDR3 DNA: TGTGCCAGTCGGGGTGGGAGGGCCACTGAGCAGTTCTTC

V gene: TRBV3-1/TRBV3-2
J gene: TRBJ1-2
D gene: TRBD1
clone size: NA
CDR3 length: 19
CDR3 protein: CASSQEYGQGALRDYGYTF
CDR3 DNA: TGTGCCAGCAGCCAAGAATACGGGCAGGGGGCGCTAAGGGACTATGGCTACACCTTC

V gene: TRBV11-3
J gene: TRBJ2-7
D gene: NA
clone size: NA
CDR3 length: 13
CDR3 protein: CASSLGGSYEQYF
CDR3 DNA: TGTGCCAGCAGCTTAGGAGGAAGCTACGAGCAGTACTTC

V gene: TRBV5-1
J gene: TRBJ1-2
D gene: TRBD1
clone size: NA
CDR3 length: 13
CDR3 protein: CASSTGGDYGYTF
CDR3 DNA: TGCGCCAGCAGCACAGGGGGCGACTATGGCTACACCTTC

V gene: TRBV6-2/TRBV6-3
J gene: TRBJ1-5
D gene: NA
clone size: NA
CDR3 length: 14
CDR3 protein: CASSYSPHNQPQHF
CDR3 DNA: TGTGCCAGCAGTTACTCGCCCCACAATCAGCCCCAGCATTTT

V gene: TRBV4-2
J gene: TRBJ2-5
D gene: NA
clone size: NA
CDR3 length: 14
CDR3 protein: CASSQGPDQETQYF
CDR3 DNA: TGTGCCAGCAGCCAAGGCCCAGACCAAGAGACCCAGTACTTC

V gene: TRBV4-3
J gene: TRBJ2-5
D gene: NA
clone size: few
CDR3 length: 14
CDR3 protein: CASSQGTQPETQYF
CDR3 DNA: TGCGCCAGCAGCCAAGGGACACAACCGGAGACCCAGTACTTC

V gene: TRBV7-2
J gene: TRBJ1-2
D gene: TRBD1
clone size: NA
CDR3 length: 17
CDR3 protein: CASSPGQGALTFYGYTF
CDR3 DNA: TGTGCCAGCAGCCCGGGACAGGGCGCGCTAACTTTTTATGGCTACACCTTC

V gene: TRBV24-1
J gene: TRBJ2-2
D gene: NA
clone size: NA
CDR3 length: 14
CDR3 protein: CATSWTARTGELFF
CDR3 DNA: TGTGCCACCTCCTGGACAGCCCGCACCGGGGAGCTGTTTTTT

V gene: TRBV9
J gene: TRBJ2-1
D gene: NA
clone size: once
CDR3 length: 14
CDR3 protein: CASSVEGSYNEQFF
CDR3 DNA: TGTGCCAGCAGCGTAGAAGGATCCTACAATGAGCAGTTCTTC